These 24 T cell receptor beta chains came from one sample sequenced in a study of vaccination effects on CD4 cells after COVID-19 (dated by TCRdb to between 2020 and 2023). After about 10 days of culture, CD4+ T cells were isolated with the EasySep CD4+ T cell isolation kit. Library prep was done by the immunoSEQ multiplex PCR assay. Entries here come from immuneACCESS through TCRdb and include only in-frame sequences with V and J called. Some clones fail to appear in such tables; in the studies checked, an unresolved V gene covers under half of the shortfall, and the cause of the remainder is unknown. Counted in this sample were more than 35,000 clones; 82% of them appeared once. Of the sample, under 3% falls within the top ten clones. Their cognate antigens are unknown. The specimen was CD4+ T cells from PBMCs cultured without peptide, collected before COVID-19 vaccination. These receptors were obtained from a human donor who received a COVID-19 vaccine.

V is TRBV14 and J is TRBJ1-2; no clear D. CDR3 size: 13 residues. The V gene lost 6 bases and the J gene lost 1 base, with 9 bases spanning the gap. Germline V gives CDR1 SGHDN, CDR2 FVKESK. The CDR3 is CASSPGRNYGYTF. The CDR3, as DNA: TGTGCCAGCAGTCCTGGACGTAACTATGGCTACACCTTC.

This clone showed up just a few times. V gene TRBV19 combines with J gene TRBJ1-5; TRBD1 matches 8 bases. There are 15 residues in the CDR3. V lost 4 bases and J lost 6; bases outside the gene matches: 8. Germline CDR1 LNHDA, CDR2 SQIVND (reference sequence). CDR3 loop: CASSTQGAEVQPQHF. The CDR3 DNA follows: TGTGCCAGTAGTACCCAGGGGGCTGAAGTTCAGCCCCAGCATTTT. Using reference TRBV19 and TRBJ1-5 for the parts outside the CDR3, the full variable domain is DGGITQSPKYLFRKEGQNVTLSCEQNLNHDAMYWYRQDPGQGLRLIYYSQIVNDFQKGDIAEGYSVSREKKESFPLTVTSAQKNPTAFYLCASSTQGAEVQPQHFGDGTRLSIL.

The CDR3 loop is CASSRAGGLSNTEAFF. In DNA, the CDR3 is TGTGCCAGCAGCCGAGCAGGGGGCTTAAGTAACACTGAAGCTTTCTTT. The chain couples TRBV3-1 (or the pseudogene TRBV3-2) to TRBJ1-1; 8 bases map to TRBD1. V trimming: 4 bases; J trimming: 2 bases; junction bases outside the gene matches: 9. The V gene's germline CDR1 is LGHDT and CDR2 YNNKEL (reference sequence). This CDR3 has 16 residues.

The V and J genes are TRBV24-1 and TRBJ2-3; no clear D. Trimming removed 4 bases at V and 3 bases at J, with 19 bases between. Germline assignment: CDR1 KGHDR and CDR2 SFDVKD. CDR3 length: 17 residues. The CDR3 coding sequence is TGTGCCACCAGTGACCCCAAATCCCCGGTGGGGACAGATACGCAGTATTTT. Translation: CATSDPKSPVGTDTQYF.

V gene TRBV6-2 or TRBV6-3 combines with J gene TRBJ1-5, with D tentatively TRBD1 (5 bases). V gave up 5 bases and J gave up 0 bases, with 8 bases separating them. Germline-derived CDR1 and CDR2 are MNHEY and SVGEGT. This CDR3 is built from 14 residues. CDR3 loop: CASSDSHSNQPQHF. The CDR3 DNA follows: TGTGCCAGCAGTGACAGTCATAGCAATCAGCCCCAGCATTTT.

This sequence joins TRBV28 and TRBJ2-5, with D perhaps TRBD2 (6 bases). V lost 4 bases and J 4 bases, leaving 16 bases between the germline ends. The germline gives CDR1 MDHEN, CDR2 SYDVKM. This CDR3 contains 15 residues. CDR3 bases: TGTGCCAGCAGTTCGGGCGGGACGGAGGGAGAGACCCAGTACTTC. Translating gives CASSSGGTEGETQYF. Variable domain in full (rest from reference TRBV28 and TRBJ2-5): DVKVTQSSRYLVKRTGEKVFLECVQDMDHENMFWYRQDPGLGLRLIYFSYDVKMKEKGDIPEGYSVSREKKERFSLILESASTNQTSMYLCASSSGGTEGETQYFGPGTRLLVL.

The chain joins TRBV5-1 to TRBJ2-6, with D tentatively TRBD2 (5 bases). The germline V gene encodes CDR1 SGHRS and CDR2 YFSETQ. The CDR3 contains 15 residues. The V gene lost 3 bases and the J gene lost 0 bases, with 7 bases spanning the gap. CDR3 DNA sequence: TGCGCCAGCAGCTCGGGGAGCTCTGGGGCCAACGTCCTGACTTTC. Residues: CASSSGSSGANVLTF.

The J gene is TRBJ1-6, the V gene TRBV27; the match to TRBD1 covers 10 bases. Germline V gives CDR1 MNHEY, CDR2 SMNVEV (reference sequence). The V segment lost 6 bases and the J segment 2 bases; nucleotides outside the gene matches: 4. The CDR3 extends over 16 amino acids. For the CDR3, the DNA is TGTGCCAGCAGGCGGACAGGGGGTGCCTATAATTCACCCCTCCACTTT. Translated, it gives CASRRTGGAYNSPLHF.

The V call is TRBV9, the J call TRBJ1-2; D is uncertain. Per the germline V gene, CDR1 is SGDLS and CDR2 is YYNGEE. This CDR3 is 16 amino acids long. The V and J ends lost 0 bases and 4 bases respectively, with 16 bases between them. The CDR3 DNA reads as TGTGCCAGCAGCGTAGGTCCCTTCGCGGCCGGCTATGGCTACACCTTC. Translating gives CASSVGPFAAGYGYTF.

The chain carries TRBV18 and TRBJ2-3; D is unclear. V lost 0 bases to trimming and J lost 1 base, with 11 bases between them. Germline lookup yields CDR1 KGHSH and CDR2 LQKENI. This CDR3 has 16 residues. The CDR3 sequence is CASSPPLLQGTDTQYF. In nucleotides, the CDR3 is TGTGCCAGCTCACCACCTTTACTGCAGGGCACAGATACGCAGTATTTT.

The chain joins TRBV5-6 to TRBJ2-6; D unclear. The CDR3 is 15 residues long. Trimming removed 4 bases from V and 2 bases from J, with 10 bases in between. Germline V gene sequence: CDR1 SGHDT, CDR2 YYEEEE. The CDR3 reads CASSRGPTGANVLTF. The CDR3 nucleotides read TGTGCCAGCAGCCGTGGGCCTACTGGGGCCAACGTCCTGACTTTC.

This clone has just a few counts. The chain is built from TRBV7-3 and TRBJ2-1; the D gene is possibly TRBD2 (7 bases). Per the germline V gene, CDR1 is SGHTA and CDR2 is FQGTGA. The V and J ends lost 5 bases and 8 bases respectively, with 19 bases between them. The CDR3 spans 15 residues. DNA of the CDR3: TGTGCCAGCAGCCCCCAGTCTGGGGGGGCCTATGAGCAGTTCTTC. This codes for CASSPQSGGAYEQFF.

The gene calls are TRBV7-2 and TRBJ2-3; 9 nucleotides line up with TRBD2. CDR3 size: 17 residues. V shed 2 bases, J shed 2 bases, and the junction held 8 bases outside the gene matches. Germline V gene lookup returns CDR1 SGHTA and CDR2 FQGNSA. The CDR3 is CASSLRASGVPTDTQYF. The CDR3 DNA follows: TGTGCCAGCAGCTTAAGGGCTAGCGGGGTCCCCACAGATACGCAGTATTTT.

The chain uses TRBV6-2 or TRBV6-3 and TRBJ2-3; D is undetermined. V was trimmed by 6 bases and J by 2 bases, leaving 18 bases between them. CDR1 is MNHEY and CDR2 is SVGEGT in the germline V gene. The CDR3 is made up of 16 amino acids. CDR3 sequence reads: CASSQGRLANTDTQYF. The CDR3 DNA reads TGTGCCAGCAGCCAAGGACGCCTCGCAAACACAGATACGCAGTATTTT.

The CDR3 protein is CASSRRPGQGKDSPLHF. DNA of the CDR3: TGCGCCAGCAGCCGTCGTCCGGGACAGGGTAAGGATTCACCCCTCCACTTT. V gene TRBV4-1 combines with J gene TRBJ1-6; 9 nucleotides align to TRBD1. CDR3 size: 17 residues. In germline, CDR1 is MGHRA, CDR2 YSYEKL. Trimming removed 4 bases from V and 8 bases from J; junction bases left unmatched: 12.

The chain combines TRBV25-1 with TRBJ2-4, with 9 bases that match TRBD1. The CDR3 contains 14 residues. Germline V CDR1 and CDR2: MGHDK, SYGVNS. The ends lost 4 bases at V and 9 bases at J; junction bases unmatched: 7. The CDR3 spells CASSASGQGGIQYF. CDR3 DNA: TGTGCCAGCAGTGCCTCGGGACAGGGCGGCATTCAGTACTTC. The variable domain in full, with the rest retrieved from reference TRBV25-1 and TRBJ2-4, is EADIYQTPRYLVIGTGKKITLECSQTMGHDKMYWYQQDPGMELHLIHYSYGVNSTEKGDLSSESTVSRIRTEHFPLTLESARPSHTSQYLCASSASGQGGIQYFGAGTRLSVL.

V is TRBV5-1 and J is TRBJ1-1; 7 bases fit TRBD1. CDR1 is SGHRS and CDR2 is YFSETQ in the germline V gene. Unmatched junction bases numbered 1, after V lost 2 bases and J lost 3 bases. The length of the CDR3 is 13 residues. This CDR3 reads CASSFDRDTEAFF. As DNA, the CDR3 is TGCGCCAGCAGCTTTGACAGGGACACTGAAGCTTTCTTT.

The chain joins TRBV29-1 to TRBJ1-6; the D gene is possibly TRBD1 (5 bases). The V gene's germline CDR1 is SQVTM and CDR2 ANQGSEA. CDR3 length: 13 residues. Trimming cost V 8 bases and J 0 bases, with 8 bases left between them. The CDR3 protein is CSYRSSYNSPLHF. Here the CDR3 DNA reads TGCAGCTACAGGAGCTCCTATAATTCACCCCTCCACTTT. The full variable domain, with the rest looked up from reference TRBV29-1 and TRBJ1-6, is SAVISQKPSRDICQRGTSLTIQCQVDSQVTMMFWYRQQPGQSLTLIATANQGSEATYESGFVIDKFPISRPNLTFSTLTVSNMSPEDSSIYLCSYRSSYNSPLHFGNGTRLTVT.

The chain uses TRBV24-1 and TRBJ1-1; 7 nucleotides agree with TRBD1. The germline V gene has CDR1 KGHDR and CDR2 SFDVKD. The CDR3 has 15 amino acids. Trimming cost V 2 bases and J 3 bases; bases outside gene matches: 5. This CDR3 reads CATSDSHQGDTEAFF. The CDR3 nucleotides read TGTGCCACCAGTGATTCGCACCAGGGGGACACTGAAGCTTTCTTT.

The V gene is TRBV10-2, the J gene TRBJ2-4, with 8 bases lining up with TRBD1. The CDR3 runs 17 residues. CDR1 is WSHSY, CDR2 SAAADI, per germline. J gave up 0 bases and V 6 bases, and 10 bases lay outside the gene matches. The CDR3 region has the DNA TGCGCCAGCAGCAATAGGGACAGGAGTCTAGCCAAAAACATTCAGTACTTC. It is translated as CASSNRDRSLAKNIQYF.

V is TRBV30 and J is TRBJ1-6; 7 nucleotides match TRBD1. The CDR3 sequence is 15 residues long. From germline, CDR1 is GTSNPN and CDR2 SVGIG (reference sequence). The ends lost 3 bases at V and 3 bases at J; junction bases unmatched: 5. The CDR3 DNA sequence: TGTGCCTGGAGCACAGGGGTTATCTATAATTCACCCCTCCACTTT. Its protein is CAWSTGVIYNSPLHF. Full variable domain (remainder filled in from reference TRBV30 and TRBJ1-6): SQTIHQWPATLVQPVGSPLSLECTVEGTSNPNLYWYRQAAGRGLQLLFYSVGIGQISSEVPQNLSASRPQDRQFILSSKKLLLSDSGFYLCAWSTGVIYNSPLHFGNGTRLTVT.

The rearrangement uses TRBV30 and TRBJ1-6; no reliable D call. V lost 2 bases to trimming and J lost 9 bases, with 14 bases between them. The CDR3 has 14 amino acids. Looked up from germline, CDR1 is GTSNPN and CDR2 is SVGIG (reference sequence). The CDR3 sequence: CAWSNLRSISPLHF. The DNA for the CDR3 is TGTGCCTGGAGTAACCTACGGTCGATTTCACCCCTCCACTTT.

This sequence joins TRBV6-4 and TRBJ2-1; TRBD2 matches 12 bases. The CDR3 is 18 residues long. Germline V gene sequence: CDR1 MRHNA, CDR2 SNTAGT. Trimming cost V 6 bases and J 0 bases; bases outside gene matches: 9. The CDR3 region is CASRFLAGGPSSYNEQFF. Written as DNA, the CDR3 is TGTGCCAGCAGATTCCTAGCGGGGGGGCCAAGCTCCTACAATGAGCAGTTCTTC.

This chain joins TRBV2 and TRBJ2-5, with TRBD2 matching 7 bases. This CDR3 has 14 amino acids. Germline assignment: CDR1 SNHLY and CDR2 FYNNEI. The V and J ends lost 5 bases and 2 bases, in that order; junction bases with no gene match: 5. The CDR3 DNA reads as TGTGCCAGCAGTTCTCAGGGACTACAAGAGACCCAGTACTTC. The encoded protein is CASSSQGLQETQYF.